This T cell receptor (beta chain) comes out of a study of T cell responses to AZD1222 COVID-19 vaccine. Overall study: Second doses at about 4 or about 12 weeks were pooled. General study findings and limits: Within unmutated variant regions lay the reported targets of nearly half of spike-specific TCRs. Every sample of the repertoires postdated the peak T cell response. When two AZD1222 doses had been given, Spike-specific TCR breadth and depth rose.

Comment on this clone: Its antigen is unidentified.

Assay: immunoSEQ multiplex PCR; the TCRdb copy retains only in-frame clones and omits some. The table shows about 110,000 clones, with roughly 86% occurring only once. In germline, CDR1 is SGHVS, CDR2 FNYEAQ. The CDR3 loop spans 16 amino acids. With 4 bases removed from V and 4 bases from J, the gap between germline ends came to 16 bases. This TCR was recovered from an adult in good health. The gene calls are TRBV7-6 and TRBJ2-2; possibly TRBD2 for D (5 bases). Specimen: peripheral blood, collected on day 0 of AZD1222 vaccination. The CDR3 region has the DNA TGTGCCAGCAGCTCGGGGTACTCCATTAGCACCGGGGAGCTGTTTTTT. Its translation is CASSSGYSISTGELFF.